A single sample is the source of the 22 T cell receptor beta chains below, sequenced in a study of T cell repertoires in cytomegalovirus infection. TCRdb redid the calling of the reads with MiXCR, one entry per CDR3 protein. Among approximately 250,000 distinct CDR3 sequences, roughly 23% were seen once, and the ten largest hold approximately 18%. What was sequenced was CD8+ T cells from PBMCs. These receptors were obtained from a human donor in good health (CMV status not recorded). Some clones in this sample may be carry-over from other donors' samples.

This clonotype was seen repeatedly, ten times or more. V and J are TRBV19 and TRBJ1-1, with no clear D. Trimming stripped 3 bases from V and 4 bases from J, with 15 bases between. This CDR3 is built from 15 residues. Germline CDR1 reads LNHDA; CDR2 reads SQIVND (reference sequence). The CDR3 sequence is CASSMGTGWGTEAFF. In DNA form, the CDR3 reads TGTGCCAGTAGTATGGGTACTGGGTGGGGCACTGAAGCTTTCTTT.

The V and J genes are TRBV29-1 and TRBJ2-1; 13 nucleotides line up with TRBD2. Germline loops: CDR1 SQVTM, CDR2 ANQGSEA. This CDR3 has 16 residues. V lost 6 bases to trimming and J lost 2 bases; unmatched junction nucleotides: 7. The CDR3 DNA is TGCAGCGTGGGTAAGACTAGCGGGGGGACCTACAATGAGCAGTTCTTC. Translating it yields CSVGKTSGGTYNEQFF.

This clonotype was seen more than once but under ten times. Mismatch with germline at one junction end may stem from a read error. The genes are TRBV29-1 and TRBJ2-1; the D gene is possibly TRBD1 (6 bases). Looked up from germline, CDR1 is SQVTM and CDR2 is ANQGSEA. The CDR3 consists of 11 residues. The CDR3 DNA reads TGCAGCGTTGAAGGAACAGGGAGCCCGGTCTTC. Its translation is CSVEGTGSPVF.

The chain employs TRBV13 and TRBJ1-2; D is unresolved. V lost 5 bases and J 0 bases, leaving 7 bases between the germline ends. Germline V gene lookup returns CDR1 PRHDT and CDR2 FYEKMQ (reference sequence). The CDR3 is 13 residues long. CDR3 residues: CASSDSPNYGYTF. The CDR3 region has the DNA TGTGCCAGCAGCGATTCTCCTAACTATGGCTACACCTTC.

This clonotype showed up just a few times. The chain is built from TRBV20-1 and TRBJ2-3; 7 positions match TRBD2. The CDR3 contains 14 residues. V lost 5 bases to trimming and J lost 2 bases; unmatched junction nucleotides: 7. The germline V gene has CDR1 DFQATT and CDR2 SNEGSKA (reference sequence). The CDR3 DNA follows: TGCAGTGCTGCCCCAGGGACTACCACAGATACGCAGTATTTT. Translation gives CSAAPGTTTDTQYF.

V usage is TRBV4-1 and J usage is TRBJ2-7, with TRBD1 matching over 7 bases. V shed 2 bases, J shed 1 base, and the junction held 2 bases outside the gene matches. CDR1 and CDR2 (germline): MGHRA, YSYEKL. The CDR3 length is 14 residues. The CDR3 DNA sequence: TGCGCCAGCAGCCAAACAGGGGATTCCTACGAGCAGTACTTC. It translates to CASSQTGDSYEQYF.

The chain joins TRBV29-1 to TRBJ2-1; the D gene is possibly TRBD1 (5 bases). With 5 bases removed from V and 7 bases from J, the gap between germline ends came to 15 bases. In germline, CDR1 is SQVTM, CDR2 ANQGSEA. The CDR3 spans 13 residues. The CDR3 loop is CSVYLGVGNEQFF. The CDR3 DNA follows: TGCAGCGTTTACTTAGGGGTGGGAAATGAGCAGTTCTTC.

In its sample, this clonotype ranks as medium-sized. The chain recombines TRBV6-2 or TRBV6-3 with TRBJ2-1, with 10 bases lining up with TRBD1. V was pared by 6 bases and J by 6 bases, with 2 bases of the junction left unmatched. The CDR3 consists of 13 residues. CDR1 MNHEY and CDR2 SVGEGT come from the germline V gene. The CDR3 loop is CASRGQGFNEQFF. As DNA, the CDR3 is TGTGCCAGCAGGGGACAGGGGTTCAATGAGCAGTTCTTC.

Turning to this clonotype: This could be a read error, since a much larger clone is one nucleotide away. This chain uses TRBV28 with TRBJ2-7; no reliable D call. The CDR3 extends over 13 amino acids. Trimming left V 7 bases short and J 8 bases short, with 18 bases between. Germline assignment: CDR1 MDHEN and CDR2 SYDVKM. CDR3 bases: TGTGCCAGCAAAGCCGTACGGGTCCACAAGCAGTACTTC. Its protein product is CASKAVRVHKQYF.

This clonotype was detected ten times or more. The junction differs from germline at one of its ends, possibly a read error. The chain employs TRBV7-2 and TRBJ1-5; 9 nucleotides agree with TRBD1. CDR3 length equals 14 residues. The V gene's germline CDR1 is SGHTA and CDR2 FQGNSA. The CDR3 DNA sequence: TGTGCCAGCAGCCCGGACAGGGGCAATCAACCCCAGCATTTT. Translating gives CASSPDRGNQPQHF.

This clonotype was seen repeatedly, ten times or more. The chain recombines TRBV27 with TRBJ2-1; TRBD2 matches at 11 bases. Germline V CDR1 and CDR2: MNHEY, SMNVEV (reference sequence). The V and J ends lost 6 bases and 3 bases, in that order; junction bases with no gene match: 1. The CDR3 length is 14 residues. For the CDR3, the DNA is TGTGCCAGCAGGACTAGCGGGGACTACAATGAGCAGTTCTTC. Translated: CASRTSGDYNEQFF.

V and J are TRBV6-2 or TRBV6-3 and TRBJ2-1; 7 bases map to TRBD2. There are 17 residues in the CDR3. The germline CDR1 and CDR2 sequences are MNHEY and SVGEGT. J was trimmed by 1 base and V by 8 bases; bases with no gene match: 14. CDR3 in DNA: TGTGCCAGCGGTCACCGGGGGGACGGATGGTCCTACAATGAGCAGTTCTTC. This translates into CASGHRGDGWSYNEQFF.

The chain links TRBV14 to TRBJ2-1, with no clear D. The V gene lost 2 bases and the J gene lost 10 bases, with 12 bases spanning the gap. CDR3 length equals 13 residues. The germline gives CDR1 SGHDN, CDR2 FVKESK. CDR3 sequence (DNA): TGTGCCAGCAGCCAAATCCATTCGGCAGAGCAGTTCTTC. Its protein product is CASSQIHSAEQFF.

Many counts were recorded for this clonotype. The genes are TRBV7-2 and TRBJ2-5, with a possible D match to TRBD2 (7 bases). Germline V gives CDR1 SGHTA, CDR2 FQGNSA. The V end was cut by 0 bases, the J end by 1 base, with 9 bases between. The CDR3 covers 15 residues. The CDR3 coding sequence is TGTGCCAGCAGCTTAGCGGGGGGGGCCCAAGAGACCCAGTACTTC. Amino acid sequence: CASSLAGGAQETQYF. The full variable domain, in which reference TRBV7-2 and TRBJ2-5 provide the parts outside the CDR3, is GAGVSQSPSNKVTEKGKDVELRCDPISGHTALYWYRQSLGQGLEFLIYFQGNSAPDKSGLPSDRFSAERTGGSVSTLTIQRTQQEDSAVYLCASSLAGGAQETQYFGPGTRLLVL.

The V and J genes are TRBV29-1 and TRBJ2-5, with a possible D match to TRBD2 (6 bases). Germline CDR1 reads SQVTM; CDR2 reads ANQGSEA. The V end lost 6 bases, the J end lost 1 base, and 18 bases lay between the germline ends. The CDR3 totals 15 residues. Here the CDR3 reads CSVLGDLGGQETQYF. The CDR3 coding sequence is TGCAGCGTCCTGGGGGACCTGGGGGGCCAAGAGACCCAGTACTTC. The full variable domain, its missing parts supplied by reference TRBV29-1 and TRBJ2-5, is SAVISQKPSRDICQRGTSLTIQCQVDSQVTMMFWYRQQPGQSLTLIATANQGSEATYESGFVIDKFPISRPNLTFSTLTVSNMSPEDSSIYLCSVLGDLGGQETQYFGPGTRLLVL.

The gene calls are TRBV6-1 and TRBJ2-1; 7 bases match TRBD1. CDR1 is MNHNS and CDR2 is SASEGT in the germline V gene. V dropped 2 bases and J dropped 6; count of bases not matched to a gene: 13. The CDR3 contains 17 residues. CDR3 nucleotides: TGTGCCAGCAGTGAACGGGAACCGGGACAGTTCTTCAATGAGCAGTTCTTC. Translating it yields CASSEREPGQFFNEQFF.

As DNA, the CDR3 is TGTGCCAGCAGTTACGACAGGGGGCAAACCGGGGAGCTGTTTTTT. This encodes CASSYDRGQTGELFF. V and J are TRBV6-5 and TRBJ2-2; 10 bases line up with TRBD1. Trimming removed 2 bases from V and 5 bases from J; junction bases left unmatched: 2. Germline CDR1 is MNHEY and CDR2 is SVGAGI. The CDR3 covers 15 residues.

This clonotype showed up just a few times. V is TRBV28 and J is TRBJ1-1; TRBD1 matches 10 bases. Looked up from germline, CDR1 is MDHEN and CDR2 is SYDVKM. The trim removed 2 bases at V and 4 bases at J, leaving 4 bases unmatched. This CDR3 region has 15 residues. For the CDR3, the DNA is TGTGCCAGCAGTTTAAGGACAGGGGGAGGCACTGAAGCTTTCTTT. This gives the protein CASSLRTGGGTEAFF.

The genes are TRBV12-3 or TRBV12-4 and TRBJ2-7; no clear D. The V end was cut by 3 bases, the J end by 5 bases, with 17 bases between. The CDR3 runs to 15 residues. The CDR3, as DNA: TGTGCCAGCAGTTTTGTTGGTCGCCGTTCCGACGAGCAGTACTTC. Its translation is CASSFVGRRSDEQYF.

Comment on this clonotype: A much more abundant neighbour one base away suggests this may be a read error. The rearrangement uses TRBV7-3 and TRBJ2-3; 8 bases are shared with TRBD2. After removal of 0 bases from V and 6 bases from J, the junction contained 5 bases not matched to a gene. CDR3 size: 15 residues. Germline CDR1 and CDR2: SGHTA and FQGTGA. The DNA for the CDR3 is TGTGCCAGCAGCTTAACCGGGGGGGCATGCGATACGCAGTATTTT. Amino acids: CASSLTGGACDTQYF.

Details on this clonotype: A junction end diverges from the germline sequence, so it may reflect a read error. The chain carries TRBV7-9 and TRBJ1-2; D is perhaps TRBD1 (6 bases). The CDR3 sequence is 14 residues long. Germline V gene data show CDR1 as SEHNR and CDR2 as FQNEAQ (reference sequence). The CDR3 reads CASIYSGGADGFTF. In DNA form, the CDR3 reads TGTGCCAGCATCTATTCGGGGGGCGCAGACGGCTTCACCTTC.

The chain links TRBV27 to TRBJ2-7, with TRBD2 matching over 7 bases. Per the germline V gene, CDR1 is MNHEY and CDR2 is SMNVEV (reference sequence). V lost 5 bases, J lost 6 bases, and 4 bases stayed unmatched. There are 12 residues in the CDR3. CDR3 in amino acids: CASSTGGLEQYF. The CDR3, as DNA: TGTGCCAGCAGTACGGGGGGACTCGAGCAGTACTTC.